Included here is one T cell receptor beta chain sequence, with context. This clone has a single count. The specificity of this receptor is unknown. No base qualities exist here, and no much larger clone lies one base off it. Each collaborating institution followed its own protocols to collect whole blood in K2EDTA tubes. For TCRbeta analysis, collaborators shipped samples in one of three forms: frozen whole blood, isolated PBMCs, or DNA extracted from either of those sample types. This specimen comes from a study of blood T cell repertoires in COVID-19 (dated by TCRdb to the early 2020s). For context, the study as a whole: Samples from collaborators originated in the United States, Italy and Spain and spanned both the acute and convalescent phases of COVID-19. The repertoires were released in a freely available public database intended as a resource for research on the immune response to SARS-CoV-2. Where HLA class I and class II types were available, the types were taken from metadata supplied by the sample provider, not from assay-based typing. Subjects who had been exposed to COVID-19, were actively infected with it, or had recovered from it provided the deeply sampled blood TCRbeta repertoires that made up the dataset. Sample metadata almost always included a de-identified subject ID, COVID-19 status, age in years and sex. The prospective study material was composed of cDNA or gDNA derived from T cells, B-cell-depleted T cells, or PBMCs. Samples were obtained from the ongoing ImmuneRACE study (first 160 participants) and from over 1,000 subjects provided by 6 global collaborators.

General conclusions and limits of the study: The amount of clinical and demographic metadata varied by source and participant and was provided uncurated.

The CDR3, from cysteine to phenylalanine, totals 13 residues. CDR3 DNA only is kept here, 39 bases in frame from base 1. V gives up 5 bases and J gives up 6 bases, and the segment between their germline ends measures 13 bases. The germline V gene encodes CDR1 MDHEN and CDR2 SYDVKM. TCRbeta CDR3 regions were amplified from genomic DNA by means of the immunoSEQ Assay, a bias-controlled multiplex PCR. Per the authors' processing: The number of nucleated cells in each sample was estimated by amplification of reference gene primers within the assay. Sequence reads were collapsed and filtered to measure the absolute abundance of every unique TCRbeta CDR3 rearrangement. Productive Simpson clonality was computed per sample as the square root of Simpson's diversity index over productive rearrangements. Sourced from immuneACCESS, this table was stored by TCRdb with only in-frame sequences that have V and J called. A share of the clones is absent; for the studies checked, an unresolved V gene accounts for under half, and the remainder has no known explanation. V, J and clone size reflect that table, while D and trimming were determined from the DNA. The sample records 150,000 to 200,000 clones, 65% to 90% of which are singletons. 8% to 10% of the sample lies in the top ten.

The chain couples TRBV28 to TRBJ1-1; the D gene remains uncertain. Sequencing was done on a sample of peripheral blood. The TCR sequence derives from a man aged 55 to 70 with acute or convalescent COVID-19. The nucleotide sequence reads TGTGCCAGCAGTCCCGCGGGCCCGGCTGAAGCTTTCTTT. This sequence encodes CASSPAGPAEAFF.